These 23 T cell receptor beta chains originate from one sample sequenced in a study of blood T cell repertoires in COVID-19. Profiling relied on immunoSEQ multiplex PCR, and the TCRdb table lists in-frame clones only, not all of them. Of some 130,000 clones detected, about 89% appear once; the ten largest clones hold roughly 11%. Sequencing was performed on peripheral blood. These receptors came from a woman between 65 and 79 years old with COVID-19, enrolled during active disease.

The count of this clone is one. This chain links TRBV7-9 with TRBJ1-1, with 8 positions matching TRBD1. This CDR3 has 14 amino acids. CDR1 and CDR2 from the germline V gene are SEHNR and FQNEAQ (reference sequence). V dropped 2 bases and J dropped 5; count of bases not matched to a gene: 4. CDR3 in DNA: TGTGCCAGCAGCTTAACAGGGGGACAAACTGAAGCTTTCTTT. This codes for CASSLTGGQTEAFF.

CDR3 sequence reads: CASSLVEWKTEAFF. DNA of the CDR3: TGTGCCAGCAGTCTTGTGGAGTGGAAGACTGAAGCTTTCTTT. The chain carries TRBV5-6 and TRBJ1-1; D unclear. The germline V gene encodes CDR1 SGHDT and CDR2 YYEEEE. The CDR3 is 14 amino acids. The germline V and J ends were trimmed by 5 bases and 5 bases, with 16 bases remaining between them.

V usage is TRBV11-2 and J usage is TRBJ2-7; a weak D match, TRBD1 (5 bases). In germline, CDR1 is SGHAT, CDR2 FQNNGV. V was trimmed by 4 bases and J by 1 base, leaving 26 bases between them. CDR3 length: 19 residues. Here the CDR3 DNA reads TGTGCCAGCAGCTCCCCGGCCCCCGGAACAGGTTTGTATTCCTACGAGCAGTACTTC. This gives the protein CASSSPAPGTGLYSYEQYF. The variable domain in full, with the rest retrieved from reference TRBV11-2 and TRBJ2-7, is EAGVAQSPRYKIIEKRQSVAFWCNPISGHATLYWYQQILGQGPKLLIQFQNNGVVDDSQLPKDRFSAERLKGVDSTLKIQPAKLEDSAVYLCASSSPAPGTGLYSYEQYFGPGTRLTVT.

V is TRBV19 and J is TRBJ2-7, with TRBD1 identical over 8 bases. After removal of 5 bases from V and 3 bases from J, the junction contained 9 bases not matched to a gene. Germline CDR1 reads LNHDA; CDR2 reads SQIVND (reference sequence). CDR3 length: 15 residues. The CDR3 here is CASSDLPGQDYEQYF. CDR3 coding DNA: TGTGCCAGTAGTGACTTACCGGGACAGGACTACGAGCAGTACTTC. Complete variable domain (other parts from reference TRBV19 and TRBJ2-7): DGGITQSPKYLFRKEGQNVTLSCEQNLNHDAMYWYRQDPGQGLRLIYYSQIVNDFQKGDIAEGYSVSREKKESFPLTVTSAQKNPTAFYLCASSDLPGQDYEQYFGPGTRLTVT.

This clone occurred a few times. The chain couples TRBV2 to TRBJ1-1; D uncertain. In germline, CDR1 is SNHLY, CDR2 FYNNEI. The CDR3 length is 11 residues. The V and J ends lost 8 bases and 2 bases respectively, with 6 bases between them. CDR3 loop: CASRDNTEAFF. CDR3 bases: TGTGCCAGCCGCGATAACACTGAAGCTTTCTTT.

The genes are TRBV29-1 and TRBJ2-2; no definite D call. The CDR3 is 12 amino acids. The V gene lost 7 bases and the J gene lost 1 base, with 7 bases spanning the gap. Per germline, CDR1 SQVTM and CDR2 ANQGSEA. CDR3 protein: CSALGNTGELFF. For the CDR3, the DNA is TGCAGCGCCCTCGGGAACACCGGGGAGCTGTTTTTT.

The V call is TRBV30, the J call TRBJ1-2, with TRBD1 identical over 9 bases. J gave up 6 bases and V 2 bases, and 10 bases lay outside the gene matches. Looked up from germline, CDR1 is GTSNPN and CDR2 is SVGIG (reference sequence). CDR3 size: 15 residues. CDR3 sequence (DNA): TGTGCCTGGAGTCCCGGGACAGGGATTCGGAATGGCTACACCTTC. Translated: CAWSPGTGIRNGYTF.

V usage is TRBV19 and J usage is TRBJ2-5; D unclear. The CDR3 is made up of 12 amino acids. The V and J ends lost 8 bases and 4 bases respectively, with 11 bases between them. Per the germline V gene, CDR1 is LNHDA and CDR2 is SQIVND (reference sequence). The CDR3 region has the DNA TGTGCCAGTGGTGCGGAGAGAGAGACCCAGTACTTC. Translation gives CASGAERETQYF. Full variable domain (missing parts from reference TRBV19 and TRBJ2-5): DGGITQSPKYLFRKEGQNVTLSCEQNLNHDAMYWYRQDPGQGLRLIYYSQIVNDFQKGDIAEGYSVSREKKESFPLTVTSAQKNPTAFYLCASGAERETQYFGPGTRLLVL.

V and J are TRBV28 and TRBJ2-1; perhaps TRBD1 as D (6 bases). Per the germline V gene, CDR1 is MDHEN and CDR2 is SYDVKM. V lost 5 bases to trimming and J lost 4 bases, with 9 bases between them. The CDR3 spans 13 residues. The CDR3 reads CASSPGQYNEQFF. For the CDR3, the DNA is TGTGCCAGCAGTCCAGGACAGTACAATGAGCAGTTCTTC. The complete variable domain, with remaining parts taken from reference TRBV28 and TRBJ2-1, reads DVKVTQSSRYLVKRTGEKVFLECVQDMDHENMFWYRQDPGLGLRLIYFSYDVKMKEKGDIPEGYSVSREKKERFSLILESASTNQTSMYLCASSPGQYNEQFFGPGTRLTVL.

This sequence joins TRBV19 and TRBJ2-2, with 7 bases fitting TRBD1. V dropped 4 bases and J dropped 3; count of bases not matched to a gene: 11. The CDR3 spans 17 residues. From germline, CDR1 is LNHDA and CDR2 SQIVND (reference sequence). CDR3 coding DNA: TGTGCCAGTAGTACCCAGACAGGGTCAGGGCACACCGGGGAGCTGTTTTTT. Translated, it gives CASSTQTGSGHTGELFF.

The chain has TRBV5-1 and TRBJ1-2; D remains ambiguous. CDR3 length equals 12 residues. The germline V gene has CDR1 SGHRS and CDR2 YFSETQ. Trimming took off 1 base at V and 7 bases at J, with 8 bases between the two ends. Here the CDR3 reads CASSLRPGGYTF. DNA for the CDR3: TGCGCCAGCAGCTTGCGCCCCGGTGGCTACACCTTC.

This chain connects TRBV19 to TRBJ2-1; TRBD2 aligns across 7 bases. Per germline, CDR1 LNHDA and CDR2 SQIVND (reference sequence). The length of the CDR3 is 15 residues. The V gene end was trimmed by 4 bases and the J gene end by 1 base; junction bases not matched to a gene: 4. CDR3: CASSTFGGSYNEQFF. The CDR3 DNA sequence: TGTGCCAGTAGTACATTCGGGGGGTCCTACAATGAGCAGTTCTTC.

The genes are TRBV4-1 and TRBJ2-7; TRBD1 matches 8 bases. The CDR3 extends over 16 amino acids. V shed 2 bases, J shed 2 bases, and the junction held 8 bases outside the gene matches. CDR1 and CDR2 (germline): MGHRA, YSYEKL. The CDR3 region is CASSQRSGQVPYEQYF. CDR3 bases: TGCGCCAGCAGCCAAAGATCGGGACAGGTTCCCTACGAGCAGTACTTC.

The gene calls are TRBV6-2 or TRBV6-3 and TRBJ1-2, with 8 bases aligning to TRBD1. J lost 8 bases, V lost 6 bases, and 14 bases had no gene match. CDR3 length equals 15 residues. From germline, CDR1 is MNHEY and CDR2 SVGEGT. In DNA, the CDR3 is TGTGCCAGCAGCACCGATTTTGGACAGGGAAGCGGCTACACCTTC. Residues: CASSTDFGQGSGYTF.

The chain couples TRBV7-6 to TRBJ2-3; the match to TRBD2 covers 11 bases. The germline gives CDR1 SGHVS, CDR2 FNYEAQ. The CDR3 is made up of 16 amino acids. Trimming took 5 bases from V and 3 from J; bases not matched to a gene: 7. CDR3 loop: CASSLLSGGETDTQYF. The CDR3 DNA sequence: TGTGCCAGCAGCCTCCTTAGCGGGGGGGAAACAGATACGCAGTATTTT.

V gene TRBV19 combines with J gene TRBJ1-3; 7 bases are a match to TRBD1. V was clipped by 2 bases and J by 1 base; unmatched bases: 8. CDR1 and CDR2 from the germline V gene are LNHDA and SQIVND (reference sequence). CDR3 length: 17 residues. The CDR3 DNA reads TGTGCCAGTAGTATATTAGGGGGCGCGACGTCTGGAAACACCATATATTTT. Encoded protein: CASSILGGATSGNTIYF.

This clone was observed a single time. In DNA, the CDR3 is TGTGCCAGCTCACCCAACAGGGAAAAACTGTTTTTT. This translates into CASSPNREKLFF. The chain carries TRBV18 and TRBJ1-4; tentative D call: TRBD1 (5 bases). Germline values: CDR1 KGHSH, CDR2 LQKENI. The length of the CDR3 is 12 residues. Trimming cost V 3 bases and J 8 bases, with 7 bases left between them.

The chain uses TRBV9 and TRBJ2-7; 8 bases line up with TRBD1. Germline V gene sequence: CDR1 SGDLS, CDR2 YYNGEE. V lost 5 bases, J lost 3 bases, and 1 base stayed unmatched. The CDR3 loop spans 12 amino acids. In nucleotides, the CDR3 is TGTGCCAGCAGTACAGGGGGCTACGAGCAGTACTTC. Translating it yields CASSTGGYEQYF.

On this clone itself: The junction departs from germline at one end; a sequencing error may be responsible. The chain recombines TRBV7-7 with TRBJ1-1; TRBD1 matches at 8 bases. Looked up from germline, CDR1 is SSHAT and CDR2 is FNYEAQ (reference sequence). The CDR3 is made up of 13 amino acids. The CDR3 DNA is TGTGCTAGCAGCGAAAATAGACAGGGGAAAGCTTTCTTT. Its protein product is CASSENRQGKAFF.

This clone was observed a single time. The chain links TRBV9 to TRBJ2-4; 7 bases line up with TRBD1. Germline loops: CDR1 SGDLS, CDR2 YYNGEE. J gave up 4 bases and V 3 bases, and 4 bases lay outside the gene matches. The CDR3 loop spans 14 amino acids. The CDR3 coding sequence is TGTGCCAGCAGCGCAGGGGACAGAAAAAACATTCAGTACTTC. Protein sequence: CASSAGDRKNIQYF.

The chain is built from TRBV11-2 and TRBJ2-5, with 7 bases aligning to TRBD2. Losses at the gene ends were 3 bases for V and 5 bases for J; bases not matched to a gene: 15. The CDR3 runs 17 residues. CDR1 is SGHAT and CDR2 is FQNNGV in the germline V gene. CDR3 coding DNA: TGTGCCAGCAGCTTCCTTAGACGGGGGGTTATTTGGGAGACCCAGTACTTC. This sequence encodes CASSFLRRGVIWETQYF.

The count of this clone is one. V is TRBV20-1 and J is TRBJ1-1, with D perhaps TRBD1 (6 bases). With 2 bases removed from V and 8 bases from J, the gap between germline ends came to 9 bases. This CDR3 spans 11 amino acids. CDR1 is DFQATT and CDR2 is SNEGSKA in the germline V gene (reference sequence). CDR3 coding DNA: TGCAGTGCTAGACCCGGGACAGAAGCTTTCTTT. It translates to CSARPGTEAFF.

The CDR3 region has the DNA TGTGCAAGTCGACCTTCGTCAACAGGGGGCGCTTACAATGAGCAGTTCTTC. Its translation: CASRPSSTGGAYNEQFF. The chain couples TRBV12-2 to TRBJ2-1; TRBD1 reflects the table's D call only, with no check against the DNA. TRBV12-2 is a pseudogene. The CDR3 covers 17 residues.